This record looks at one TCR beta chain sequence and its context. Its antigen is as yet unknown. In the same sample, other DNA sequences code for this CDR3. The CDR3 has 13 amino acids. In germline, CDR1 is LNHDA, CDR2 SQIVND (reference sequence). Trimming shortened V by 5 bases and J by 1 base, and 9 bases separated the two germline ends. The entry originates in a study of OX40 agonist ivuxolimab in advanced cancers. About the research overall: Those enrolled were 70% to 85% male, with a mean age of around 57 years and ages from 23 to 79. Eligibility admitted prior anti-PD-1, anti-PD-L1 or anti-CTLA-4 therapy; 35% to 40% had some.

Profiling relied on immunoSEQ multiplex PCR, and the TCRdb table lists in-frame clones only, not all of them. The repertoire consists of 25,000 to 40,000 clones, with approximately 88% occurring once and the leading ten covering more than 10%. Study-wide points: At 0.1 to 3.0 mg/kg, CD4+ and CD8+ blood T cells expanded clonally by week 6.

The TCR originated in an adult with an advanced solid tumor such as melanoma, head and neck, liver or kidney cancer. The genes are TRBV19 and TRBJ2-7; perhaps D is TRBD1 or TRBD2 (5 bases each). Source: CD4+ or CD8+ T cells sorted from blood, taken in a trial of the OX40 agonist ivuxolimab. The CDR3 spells CASSAGTSYEQYF. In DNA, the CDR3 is TGTGCCAGTAGTGCCGGGACGTCCTACGAGCAGTACTTC.